The entry below gives a single T cell receptor (beta chain) sequence along with its context. This sample was included in a study of blood T cell repertoires in COVID-19. Overall study context: Samples came from the United States, Italy and Spain, spanning acute and convalescent COVID-19.

Here immunoSEQ multiplex PCR was the method, and the copy in TCRdb shows in-frame clones only, minus some. The sample consists of some 320,000 clones, around 87% of them appearing once. V dropped 5 bases and J dropped 7 bases, with 4 bases sitting between them. This CDR3 is 10 amino acids long. Germline V CDR1 and CDR2: MDHEN, SYDVKM. The V call is TRBV28, the J call TRBJ2-3; D remains unclear. The sequence came from a woman aged 25 to 39 who had recovered from COVID-19. Material: PBMCs or T cells enriched from blood (not recorded which). CDR3 in amino acids: CASSRYTQYF. The CDR3 region has the DNA TGTGCCAGCAGTCGTTATACGCAGTATTTT.